This T cell receptor (beta chain) was retrieved from a study of CD8 T cells in Susac syndrome (dated 2019 in TCRdb). The study in broad terms: Repertoire sequencing was used to test whether CD8+ T cell activation and differentiation in Susac syndrome was antigen driven. Clonality of the CD8+ T cell repertoire was compared between more than 9 healthy donors, approximately 14 Susac syndrome patients and approximately 16 multiple sclerosis patients.

The CDR3 spans 17 residues, from the cysteine through the phenylalanine. Only the CDR3 region is kept as DNA, spanning 51 bases read in frame from base 1. V is reduced by 5 bases and J by 7 bases, leaving a spacing of 26 bases between them. Based on the germline V gene (reference sequence), the CDR1 and CDR2 sequences are SEHNR and FQNEAQ. RNA was extracted using the RNeasy kit, and about 0.45 to 1 ug of the RNA was reverse transcribed with random hexamers. The immunoSEQ multiplex PCR assay, which covers 54 Vbeta and 13 Jbeta segments, was used to amplify TCR beta CDR3 regions. Bias from PCR amplification was corrected by using a synthetic template baseline for primer optimization and for computational correction. Per the source publication's procedure: Reads were annotated to V, D and J genes per IMGT and analyzed with immunoSEQ Analyzer, keeping only productive sequences. Clonality was computed as one minus Shannon entropy normalized by log2 of the number of productive unique sequences. Public and private clones were assessed among the 100 most prevalent clones of each patient and control. Clones were defined as Susac-specific if absent from the healthy and MS cohorts, from 1052 published viral clones and from other ImmuneACCESS disease sequences. The public reads were quality trimmed at Q25 with fastp and then assembled into clones with MiXCR by TCRdb, keeping productive beta chains. One record per CDR3 amino acid sequence lists the most common genes and DNA. Clone size and V and J calls follow TCRdb, not the original study. The sample records around 270,000 distinct CDR3 sequences, approximately 91% of which are singletons. Roughly 0.17% of the sample belongs to the ten largest clones.

Peripheral blood CD8+ and CD4+ T cells from healthy donors, Susac syndrome patients and multiple sclerosis patients were profiled by high-throughput TCR beta sequencing. Treatment-naive patients with stable or active relapsing-remitting disease fulfilling revised McDonald criteria were used as multiple sclerosis controls. Bulk CD8+ and CD4+ T cells were purified by magnetic negative isolation, whereas CD8+ TEMRA cells were enriched by FACS. Blood was drawn into EDTA tubes, processed within 24 hours, and PBMCs were isolated by density gradient centrifugation. PBMCs destined for TCR sequencing were cryopreserved in liquid nitrogen and later thawed in a 37 °C water bath. The sorted or isolated CD4+, CD8+ and CD8+ TEMRA cells had a purity of 90% or higher. As regards this clonotype: Its antigen is still unknown. The record has no base qualities; no much larger clone is one base away.

The paper's findings and limits, for the study overall: The study acknowledged that relatively few individuals were included in the TCR sequencing and HLA analysis.

The clonotype was recovered from a human donor with multiple sclerosis. The sequenced sample was CD8+ T cells from PBMCs. This sequence uses TRBV7-9 and TRBJ1-2; matching of 5 bases hints at TRBD1 as the D gene. The nucleotide sequence reads as follows: TGTGCCAGCAGCCCCTGGGGCAGGGTGGAAGGTACCAGTGGCTACACCTTC. The encoded protein is CASSPWGRVEGTSGYTF.